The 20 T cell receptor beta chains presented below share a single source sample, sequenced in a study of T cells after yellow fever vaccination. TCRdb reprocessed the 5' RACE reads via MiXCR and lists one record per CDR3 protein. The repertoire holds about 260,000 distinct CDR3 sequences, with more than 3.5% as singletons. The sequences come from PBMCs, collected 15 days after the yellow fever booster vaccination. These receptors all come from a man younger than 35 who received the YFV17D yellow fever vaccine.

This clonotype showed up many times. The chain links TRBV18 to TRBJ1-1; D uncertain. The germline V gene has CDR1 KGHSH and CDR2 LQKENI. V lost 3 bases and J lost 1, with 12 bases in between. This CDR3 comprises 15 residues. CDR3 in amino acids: CASSPSAQTNTEAFF. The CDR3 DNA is TGTGCCAGCTCACCCAGCGCACAGACGAACACTGAAGCTTTCTTT.

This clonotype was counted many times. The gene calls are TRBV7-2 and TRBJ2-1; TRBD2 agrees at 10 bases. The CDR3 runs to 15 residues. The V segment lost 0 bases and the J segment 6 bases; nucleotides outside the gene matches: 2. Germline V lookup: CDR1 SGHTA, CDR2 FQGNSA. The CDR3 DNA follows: TGTGCCAGCAGCTTAGCGGGACTAGCGCTCAATGAGCAGTTCTTC. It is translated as CASSLAGLALNEQFF.

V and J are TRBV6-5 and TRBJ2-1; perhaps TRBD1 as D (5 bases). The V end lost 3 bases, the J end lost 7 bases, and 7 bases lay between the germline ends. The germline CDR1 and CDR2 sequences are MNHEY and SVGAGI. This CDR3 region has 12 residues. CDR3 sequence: CASSYTGNEQFF. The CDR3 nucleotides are TGTGCCAGCAGTTATACAGGAAATGAGCAGTTCTTC.

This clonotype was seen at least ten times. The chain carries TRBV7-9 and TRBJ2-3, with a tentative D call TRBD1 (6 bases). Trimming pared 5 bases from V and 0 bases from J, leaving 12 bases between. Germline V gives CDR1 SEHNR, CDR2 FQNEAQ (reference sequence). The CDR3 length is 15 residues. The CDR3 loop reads CASSPTGSSTDTQYF. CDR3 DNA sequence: TGTGCCAGCAGCCCTACAGGGTCGAGCACAGATACGCAGTATTTT.

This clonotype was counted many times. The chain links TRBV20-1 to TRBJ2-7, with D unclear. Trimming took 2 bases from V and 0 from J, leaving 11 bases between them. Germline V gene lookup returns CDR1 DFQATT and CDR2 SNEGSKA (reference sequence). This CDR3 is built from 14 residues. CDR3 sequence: CSARQGISSYEQYV. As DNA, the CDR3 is TGCAGTGCTAGACAAGGGATAAGCTCCTACGAGCAGTACGTC.

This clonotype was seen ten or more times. CDR3 DNA: TGTGCCAGCAGCTTAGGGACACAGTCAGGCTATGGCTACACCTTC. Protein product: CASSLGTQSGYGYTF. The rearrangement links TRBV11-2 to TRBJ1-2; possible D gene TRBD1, 5 bases. This CDR3 has 15 amino acids. Germline loops: CDR1 SGHAT, CDR2 FQNNGV. V was trimmed by 1 base and J by 4 bases, leaving 13 bases between them.

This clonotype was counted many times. The DNA for the CDR3 is TGCGCCAGCAGCTTGTTCGGGTTTTCGATGAACACTGAAGCTTTCTTT. It codes for CASSLFGFSMNTEAFF. J is TRBJ1-1 and V is TRBV5-1; no clear D. The CDR3 has 16 amino acids. Trimming stripped 1 base from V and 0 bases from J, with 13 bases between. Germline CDR1 reads SGHRS; CDR2 reads YFSETQ.

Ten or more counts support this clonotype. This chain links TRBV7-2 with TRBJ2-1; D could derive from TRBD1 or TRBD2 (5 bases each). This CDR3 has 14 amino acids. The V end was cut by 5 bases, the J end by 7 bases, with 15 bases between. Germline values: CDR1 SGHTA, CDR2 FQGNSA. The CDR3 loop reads CASSRGELLNEQFF. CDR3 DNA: TGTGCCAGCAGCCGAGGGGAGCTCTTGAATGAGCAGTTCTTC.

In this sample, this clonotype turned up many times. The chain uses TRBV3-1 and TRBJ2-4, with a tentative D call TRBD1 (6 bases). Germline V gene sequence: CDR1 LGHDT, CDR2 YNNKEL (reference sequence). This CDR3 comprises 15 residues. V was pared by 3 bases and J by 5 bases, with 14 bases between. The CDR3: CASSHPGTSQNIQYF. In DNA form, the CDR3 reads TGTGCCAGCAGCCATCCTGGGACATCTCAAAACATTCAGTACTTC.

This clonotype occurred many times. CDR3 DNA sequence: TGTGCCAGCAGTTTAGTATCAGGGGCGGCTGAGACCCAGTACTTC. Protein sequence: CASSLVSGAAETQYF. This chain links TRBV12-3 or TRBV12-4 with TRBJ2-5; D may be TRBD1 (6 bases). Deletions cut 1 base from V and 5 bases from J, with 14 bases between. This CDR3 spans 15 amino acids.

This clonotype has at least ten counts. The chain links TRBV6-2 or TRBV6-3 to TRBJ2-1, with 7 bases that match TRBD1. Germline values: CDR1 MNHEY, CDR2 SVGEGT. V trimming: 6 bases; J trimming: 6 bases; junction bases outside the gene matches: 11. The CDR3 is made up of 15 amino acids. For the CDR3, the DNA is TGTGCCAGCAGCATGTCCCCGACAGGGAGCAATGAGCAGTTCTTC. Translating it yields CASSMSPTGSNEQFF.

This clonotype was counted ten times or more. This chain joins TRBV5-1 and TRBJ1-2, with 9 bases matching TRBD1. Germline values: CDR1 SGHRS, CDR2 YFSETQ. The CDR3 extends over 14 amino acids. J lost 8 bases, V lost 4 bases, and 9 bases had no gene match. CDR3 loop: CASSLGTGTRGYTF. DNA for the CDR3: TGCGCCAGCAGCCTTGGGACAGGGACGAGGGGCTACACCTTC.

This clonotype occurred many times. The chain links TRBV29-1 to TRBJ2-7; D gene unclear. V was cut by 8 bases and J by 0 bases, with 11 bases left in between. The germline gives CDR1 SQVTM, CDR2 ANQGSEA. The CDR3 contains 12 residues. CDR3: CSPVATSYEQYV. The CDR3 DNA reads TGCAGCCCGGTGGCTACCTCCTACGAGCAGTACGTC.

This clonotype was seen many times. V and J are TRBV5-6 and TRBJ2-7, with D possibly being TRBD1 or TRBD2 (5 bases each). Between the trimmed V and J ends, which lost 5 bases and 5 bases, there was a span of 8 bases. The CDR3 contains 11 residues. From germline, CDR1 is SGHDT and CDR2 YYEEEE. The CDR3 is CASSEGNEQYV. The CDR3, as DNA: TGTGCCAGCAGTGAGGGGAACGAGCAGTACGTC.

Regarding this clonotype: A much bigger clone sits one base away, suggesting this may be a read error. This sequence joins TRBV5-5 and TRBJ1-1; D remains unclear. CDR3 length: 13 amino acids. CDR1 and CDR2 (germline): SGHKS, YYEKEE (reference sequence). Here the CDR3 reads CASSLWMNTGAFF. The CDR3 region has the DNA TGTGCCAGCAGCTTGTGGATGAACACTGGAGCTTTCTTT.

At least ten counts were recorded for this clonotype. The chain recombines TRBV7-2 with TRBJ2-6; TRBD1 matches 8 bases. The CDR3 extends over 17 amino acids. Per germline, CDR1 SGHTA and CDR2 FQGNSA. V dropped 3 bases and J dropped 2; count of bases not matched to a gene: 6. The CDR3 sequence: CASSFLATGAGANVLTF. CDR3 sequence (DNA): TGTGCCAGCAGCTTCCTCGCGACAGGGGCTGGGGCCAACGTCCTGACTTTC.

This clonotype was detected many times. The CDR3 coding sequence is TGCGCCAGCAGTCAACGGGACAGGGGGACCGGGGAGCTGTTTTTT. Its protein product is CASSQRDRGTGELFF. This chain joins TRBV5-1 and TRBJ2-2, with TRBD1 matching over 11 bases. CDR3 length equals 15 residues. The J segment lost 5 bases and the V segment lost 5 bases, leaving 5 bases of the junction unmatched. Germline V lookup: CDR1 SGHRS, CDR2 YFSETQ.

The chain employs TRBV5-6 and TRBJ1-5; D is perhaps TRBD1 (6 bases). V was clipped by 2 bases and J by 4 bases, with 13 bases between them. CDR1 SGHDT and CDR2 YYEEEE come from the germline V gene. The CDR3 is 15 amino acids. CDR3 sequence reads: CASSLADSSNQPQHF. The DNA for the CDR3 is TGTGCCAGCAGCTTAGCGGACAGTTCAAATCAGCCCCAGCATTTT.

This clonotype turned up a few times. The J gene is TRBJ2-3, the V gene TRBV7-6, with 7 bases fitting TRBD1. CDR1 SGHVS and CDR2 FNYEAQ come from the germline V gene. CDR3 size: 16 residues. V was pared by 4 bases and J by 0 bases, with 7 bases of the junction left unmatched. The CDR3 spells CASSSRPGQSTDTQYF. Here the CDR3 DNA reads TGTGCCAGCAGCTCACGACCGGGACAGAGCACAGATACGCAGTATTTT.

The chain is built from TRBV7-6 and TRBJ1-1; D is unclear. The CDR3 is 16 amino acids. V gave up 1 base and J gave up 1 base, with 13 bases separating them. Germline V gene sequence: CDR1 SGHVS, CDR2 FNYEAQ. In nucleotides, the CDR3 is TGTGCCAGCAGCTTAGTTCCACATGGCGCGAACACTGAAGCTTTCTTT. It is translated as CASSLVPHGANTEAFF. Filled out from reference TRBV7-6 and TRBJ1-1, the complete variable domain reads GAGVSQSPRYKVTKRGQDVALRCDPISGHVSLYWYRQALGQGPEFLTYFNYEAQQDKSGLPNDRFSAERPEGSISTLTIQRTEQRDSAMYRCASSLVPHGANTEAFFGQGTRLTVV.